The source of this T cell receptor (beta chain) is a study of beta chain features in type 1 diabetes. Trimming cost V 5 bases and J 7 bases, with 14 bases left between them. The CDR3 runs 12 residues. CDR1 is SQVTM and CDR2 is ANQGSEA in the germline V gene. Only a few counts were recorded for this clone. The same CDR3 is also encoded by other DNA sequences in this sample. Populations obtained by sorting all exceeded 95% purity. The isolated RNA, all of it, was reverse transcribed, so expressed TCRB transcripts were what got sequenced. The repertoire was sequenced with immunoSEQ multiplex PCR; TCRdb's copy has only in-frame clones and lacks some. The sample yields almost 350,000 clones, approximately 8% seen once.

The J gene is TRBJ1-2, the V gene TRBV29-1; D unresolved. The specimen sequenced was central memory CD4+ T cells from blood. This receptor was obtained from a woman in her late teens or twenties in good health. CDR3 loop: CSVRGEGGGYTF. In DNA, the CDR3 is TGCAGCGTTCGAGGTGAGGGAGGTGGCTACACCTTC. The whole variable domain, filled in from reference TRBV29-1 and TRBJ1-2, reads SAVISQKPSRDICQRGTSLTIQCQVDSQVTMMFWYRQQPGQSLTLIATANQGSEATYESGFVIDKFPISRPNLTFSTLTVSNMSPEDSSIYLCSVRGEGGGYTFGSGTRLTVV.